Listed here is a single T cell receptor beta chain. The data were taken from a study of blood T cell repertoires in COVID-19. Participants spanned ages about 18 to 100 years and resided in roughly 26 US areas. V was pared by 10 bases and J by 5 bases, with 10 bases of the junction left unmatched. This CDR3 is 15 amino acids long. Looked up from germline, CDR1 is ENHRY and CDR2 is SYGVKD. Using immunoSEQ multiplex PCR, the repertoire was profiled, and TCRdb retains in-frame clones only, with some absent. The data hold about 310,000 clones, with 80% to 90% observed a single time. What was sequenced was PBMCs or T cells enriched from blood (not recorded which). This TCR was sampled from a man aged 25 to 45 who had recovered from COVID-19. The V gene is TRBV10-3, the J gene TRBJ2-2; the match to TRBD1 covers 10 bases. Written as DNA, the CDR3 is TGTGCCAGCGCTCGGGACAGGGGTAGGACCGGGGAGCTGTTTTTT. Translation: CASARDRGRTGELFF.